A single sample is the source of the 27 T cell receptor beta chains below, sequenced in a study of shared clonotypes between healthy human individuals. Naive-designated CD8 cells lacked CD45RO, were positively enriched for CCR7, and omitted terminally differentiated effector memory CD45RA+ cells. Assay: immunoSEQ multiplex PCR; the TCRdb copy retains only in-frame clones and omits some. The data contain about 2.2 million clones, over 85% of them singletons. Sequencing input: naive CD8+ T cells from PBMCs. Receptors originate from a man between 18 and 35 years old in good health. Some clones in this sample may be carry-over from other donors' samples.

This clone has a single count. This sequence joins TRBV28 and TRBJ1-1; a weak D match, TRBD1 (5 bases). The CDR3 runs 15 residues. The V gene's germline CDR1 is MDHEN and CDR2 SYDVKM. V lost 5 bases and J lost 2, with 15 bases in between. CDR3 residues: CASSIRRQLNTEAFF. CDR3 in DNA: TGTGCCAGCAGTATACGAAGACAGCTTAACACTGAAGCTTTCTTT.

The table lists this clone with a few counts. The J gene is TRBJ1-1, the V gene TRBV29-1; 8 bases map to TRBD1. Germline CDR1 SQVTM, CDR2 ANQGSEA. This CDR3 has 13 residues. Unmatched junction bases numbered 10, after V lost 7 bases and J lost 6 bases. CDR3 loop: CSAQRQGPPEAFF. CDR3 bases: TGCAGCGCACAAAGACAGGGGCCCCCTGAAGCTTTCTTT.

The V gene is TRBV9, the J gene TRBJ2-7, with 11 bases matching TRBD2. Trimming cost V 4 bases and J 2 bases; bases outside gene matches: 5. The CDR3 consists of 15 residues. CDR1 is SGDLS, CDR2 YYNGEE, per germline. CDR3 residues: CASSPTSGRPYEQYF. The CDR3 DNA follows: TGTGCCAGCAGCCCCACTAGCGGGAGACCCTACGAGCAGTACTTC.

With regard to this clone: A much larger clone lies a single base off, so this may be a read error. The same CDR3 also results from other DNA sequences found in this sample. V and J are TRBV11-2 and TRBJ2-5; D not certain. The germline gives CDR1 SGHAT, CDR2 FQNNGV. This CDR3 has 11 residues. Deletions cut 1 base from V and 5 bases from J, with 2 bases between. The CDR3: CASSLAETQYF. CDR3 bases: TGTGCCAGCAGCTTAGCGGAGACCCAGTACTTC.

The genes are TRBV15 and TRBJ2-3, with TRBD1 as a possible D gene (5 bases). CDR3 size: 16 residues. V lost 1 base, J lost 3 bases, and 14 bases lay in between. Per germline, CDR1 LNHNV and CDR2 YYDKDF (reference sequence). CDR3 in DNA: TGTGCCACCAGCAGAGTAGAAGGGGAATTAACAGATACGCAGTATTTT. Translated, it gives CATSRVEGELTDTQYF.

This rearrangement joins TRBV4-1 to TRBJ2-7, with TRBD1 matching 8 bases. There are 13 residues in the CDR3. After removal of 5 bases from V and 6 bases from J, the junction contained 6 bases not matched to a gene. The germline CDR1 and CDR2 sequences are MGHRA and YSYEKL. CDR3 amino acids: CASSARQGSEQYF. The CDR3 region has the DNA TGCGCCAGCAGCGCCCGACAGGGGTCCGAGCAGTACTTC.

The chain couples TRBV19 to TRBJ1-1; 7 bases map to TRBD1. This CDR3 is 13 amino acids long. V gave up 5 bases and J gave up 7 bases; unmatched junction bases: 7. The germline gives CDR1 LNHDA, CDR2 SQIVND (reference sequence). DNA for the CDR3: TGTGCCAGTAGTGTAATACAGGGGTTTGAAGCTTTCTTT. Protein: CASSVIQGFEAFF.

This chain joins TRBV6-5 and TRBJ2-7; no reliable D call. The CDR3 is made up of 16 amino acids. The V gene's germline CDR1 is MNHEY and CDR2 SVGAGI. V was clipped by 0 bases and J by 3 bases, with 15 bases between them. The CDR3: CASSYSSGSLDYEQYF. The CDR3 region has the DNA TGTGCCAGCAGTTACTCGTCGGGTAGCCTTGACTACGAGCAGTACTTC.

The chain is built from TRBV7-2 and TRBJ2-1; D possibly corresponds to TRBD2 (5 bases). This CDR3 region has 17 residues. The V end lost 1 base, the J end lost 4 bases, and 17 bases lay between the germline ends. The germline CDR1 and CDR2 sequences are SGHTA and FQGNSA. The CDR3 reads CASSLVGGRTVYNEQFF. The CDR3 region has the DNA TGTGCCAGCAGCTTAGTGGGTGGGAGAACCGTTTACAATGAGCAGTTCTTC.

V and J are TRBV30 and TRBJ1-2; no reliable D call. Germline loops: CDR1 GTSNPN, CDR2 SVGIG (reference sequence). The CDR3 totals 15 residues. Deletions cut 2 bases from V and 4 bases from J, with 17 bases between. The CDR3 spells CAWSLRARLSYGYTF. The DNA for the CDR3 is TGTGCCTGGAGTTTGAGGGCGAGACTATCCTATGGCTACACCTTC. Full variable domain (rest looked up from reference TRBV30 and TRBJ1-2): SQTIHQWPATLVQPVGSPLSLECTVEGTSNPNLYWYRQAAGRGLQLLFYSVGIGQISSEVPQNLSASRPQDRQFILSSKKLLLSDSGFYLCAWSLRARLSYGYTFGSGTRLTVV.

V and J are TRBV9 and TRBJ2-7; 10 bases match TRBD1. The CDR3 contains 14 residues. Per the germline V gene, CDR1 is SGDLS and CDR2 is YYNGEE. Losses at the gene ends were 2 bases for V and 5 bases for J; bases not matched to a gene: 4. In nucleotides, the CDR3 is TGTGCCAGCAGCGTGACAGGGGGCTGGGACGAGCAGTACTTC. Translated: CASSVTGGWDEQYF.

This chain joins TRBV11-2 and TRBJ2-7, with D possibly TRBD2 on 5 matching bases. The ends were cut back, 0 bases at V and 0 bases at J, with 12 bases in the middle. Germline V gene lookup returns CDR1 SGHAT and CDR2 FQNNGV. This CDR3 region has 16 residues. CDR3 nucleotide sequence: TGTGCCAGCAGCTTAGAGCCAGCGGTGAGCTCCTACGAGCAGTACTTC. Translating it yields CASSLEPAVSSYEQYF.

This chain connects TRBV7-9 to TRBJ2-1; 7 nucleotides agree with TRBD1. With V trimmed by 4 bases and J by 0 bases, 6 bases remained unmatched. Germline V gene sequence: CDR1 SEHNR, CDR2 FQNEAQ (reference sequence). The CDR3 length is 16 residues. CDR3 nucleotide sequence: TGTGCCAGCAGCTCAAATCGGGACAGCTCCTACAATGAGCAGTTCTTC. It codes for CASSSNRDSSYNEQFF.

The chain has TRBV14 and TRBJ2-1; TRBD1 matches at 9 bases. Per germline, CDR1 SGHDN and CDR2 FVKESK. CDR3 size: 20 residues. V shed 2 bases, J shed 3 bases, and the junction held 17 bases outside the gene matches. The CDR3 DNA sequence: TGTGCCAGCAGCCAACTAACCGGGACAGGGTCATCGGAGGTCTACAATGAGCAGTTCTTC. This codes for CASSQLTGTGSSEVYNEQFF.

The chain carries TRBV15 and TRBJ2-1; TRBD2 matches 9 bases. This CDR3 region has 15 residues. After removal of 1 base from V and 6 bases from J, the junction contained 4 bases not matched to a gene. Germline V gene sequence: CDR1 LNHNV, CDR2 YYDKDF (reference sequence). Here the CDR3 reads CATSRVSGRTNEQFF. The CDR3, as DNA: TGTGCCACCAGCAGAGTGAGCGGGAGGACCAATGAGCAGTTCTTC.

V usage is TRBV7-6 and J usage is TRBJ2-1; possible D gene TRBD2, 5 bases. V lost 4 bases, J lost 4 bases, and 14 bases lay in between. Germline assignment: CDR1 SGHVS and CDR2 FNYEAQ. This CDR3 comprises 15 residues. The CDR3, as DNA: TGTGCCAGCAGCTCCGAACTAGTGGGGTACAATGAGCAGTTCTTC. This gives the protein CASSSELVGYNEQFF.

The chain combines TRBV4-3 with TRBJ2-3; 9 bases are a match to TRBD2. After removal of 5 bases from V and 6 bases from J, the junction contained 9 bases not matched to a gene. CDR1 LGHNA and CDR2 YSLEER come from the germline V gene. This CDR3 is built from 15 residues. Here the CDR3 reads CASSYSSGIGDTQYF. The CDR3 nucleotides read TGCGCCAGCAGCTACTCTAGCGGGATCGGCGATACGCAGTATTTT.

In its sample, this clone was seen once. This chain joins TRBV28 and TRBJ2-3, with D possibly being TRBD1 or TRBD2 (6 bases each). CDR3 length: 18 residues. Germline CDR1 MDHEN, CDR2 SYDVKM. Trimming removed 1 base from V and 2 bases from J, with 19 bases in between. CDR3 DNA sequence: TGTGCCAGCAGTTTATACCCGACTAGTTGGGGGCTCACAGATACGCAGTATTTT. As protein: CASSLYPTSWGLTDTQYF.

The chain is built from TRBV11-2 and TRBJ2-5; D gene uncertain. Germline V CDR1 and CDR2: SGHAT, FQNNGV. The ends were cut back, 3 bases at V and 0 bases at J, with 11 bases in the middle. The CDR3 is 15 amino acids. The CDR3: CASSFPRLYQETQYF. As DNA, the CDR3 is TGTGCCAGCAGCTTTCCGAGGTTGTACCAAGAGACCCAGTACTTC.

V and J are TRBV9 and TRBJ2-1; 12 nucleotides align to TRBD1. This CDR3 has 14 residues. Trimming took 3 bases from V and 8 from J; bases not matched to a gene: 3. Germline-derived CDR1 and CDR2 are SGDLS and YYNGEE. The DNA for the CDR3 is TGTGCCAGCAGCGCTGGGACAGGGGGCGATGAGCAGTTCTTC. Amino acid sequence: CASSAGTGGDEQFF.

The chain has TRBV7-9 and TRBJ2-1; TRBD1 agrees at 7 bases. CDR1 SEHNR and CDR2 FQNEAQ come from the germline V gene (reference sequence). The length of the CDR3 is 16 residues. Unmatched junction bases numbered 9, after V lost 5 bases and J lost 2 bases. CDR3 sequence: CASSPRQGAAYNEQFF. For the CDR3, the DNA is TGTGCCAGCAGCCCGAGACAGGGCGCCGCCTACAATGAGCAGTTCTTC.

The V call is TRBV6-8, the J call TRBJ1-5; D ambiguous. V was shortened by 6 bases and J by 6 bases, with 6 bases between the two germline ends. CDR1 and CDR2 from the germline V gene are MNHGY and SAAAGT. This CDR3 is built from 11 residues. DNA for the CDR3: TGTGCCAGCAGCCGGGGTCAGCCCCAGCATTTT. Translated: CASSRGQPQHF.

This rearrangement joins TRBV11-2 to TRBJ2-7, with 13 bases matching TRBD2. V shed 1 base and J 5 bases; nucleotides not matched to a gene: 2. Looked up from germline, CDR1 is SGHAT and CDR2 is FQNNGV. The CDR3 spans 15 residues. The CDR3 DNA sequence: TGTGCCAGCAGCTTAGGGACTAGCGGGAGACACGAGCAGTACTTC. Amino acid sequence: CASSLGTSGRHEQYF.

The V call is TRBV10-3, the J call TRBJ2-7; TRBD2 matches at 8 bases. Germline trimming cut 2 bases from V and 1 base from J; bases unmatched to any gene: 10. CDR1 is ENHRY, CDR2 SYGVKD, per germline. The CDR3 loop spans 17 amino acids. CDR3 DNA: TGTGCCATCAGTGAGAAACTCTCTAGCGGGTTTTCCTACGAGCAGTACTTC. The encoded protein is CAISEKLSSGFSYEQYF.

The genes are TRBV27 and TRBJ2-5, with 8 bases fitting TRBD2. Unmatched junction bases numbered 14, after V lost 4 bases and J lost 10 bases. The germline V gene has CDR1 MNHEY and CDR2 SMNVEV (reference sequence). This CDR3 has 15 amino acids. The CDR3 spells CASSSPGLDGGNQYF. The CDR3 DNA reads TGTGCCAGCAGTTCACCGGGACTAGACGGGGGAAACCAGTACTTC.

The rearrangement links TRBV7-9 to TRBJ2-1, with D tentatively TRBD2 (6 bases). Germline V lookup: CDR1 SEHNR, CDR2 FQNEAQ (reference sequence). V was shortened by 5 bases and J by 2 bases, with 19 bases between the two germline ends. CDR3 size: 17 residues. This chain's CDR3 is CASSSRDSPDPYNEQFF. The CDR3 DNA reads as TGTGCCAGCAGCAGCCGGGACTCCCCTGACCCCTACAATGAGCAGTTCTTC.

CDR3 in amino acids: CASTTNPYEQYF. The CDR3, as DNA: TGTGCCAGCACCACCAACCCCTACGAGCAGTACTTC. This chain links TRBV7-9 with TRBJ2-7; D is undetermined. V was shortened by 7 bases and J by 2 bases, with 9 bases between the two germline ends. The germline V gene encodes CDR1 SEHNR and CDR2 FQNEAQ (reference sequence). This CDR3 has 12 amino acids.